The next 12 T cell receptor beta chains were all read from a single sample in a study of CD8 T cells in Susac syndrome. Random hexamers served to reverse transcribe roughly 0.45 to 1 ug RNA. One entry per CDR3 protein, called by TCRdb with MiXCR from the immunoSEQ multiplex PCR reads. The sample shows 150,000 to 200,000 distinct CDR3 sequences, 91% of them seen only once. The specimen sequenced was CD4+ T cells from PBMCs. The receptor set was obtained from a human donor with Susac syndrome.

This sequence joins TRBV20-1 and TRBJ1-2; D is unclear. The CDR3 loop spans 13 amino acids. Germline loops: CDR1 DFQATT, CDR2 SNEGSKA (reference sequence). Trimming took 5 bases from V and 5 from J, leaving 15 bases between them. In nucleotides, the CDR3 is TGCAGTGCTCCTCAGGATCGGTCTTATGGCTACACCTTC. Protein sequence: CSAPQDRSYGYTF.

This clonotype occurred a few times. This rearrangement joins TRBV11-1 to TRBJ1-2; 8 nucleotides align to TRBD1. J was trimmed by 4 bases and V by 5 bases; bases with no gene match: 9. The CDR3 is 15 amino acids. The germline V gene encodes CDR1 SGHAT and CDR2 FQDESV (reference sequence). The DNA for the CDR3 is TGTGCCAGCAGCCTCAGGACAGGGACTTTCTATGGCTACACCTTC. Amino acid sequence: CASSLRTGTFYGYTF.

V gene TRBV27 combines with J gene TRBJ2-7, with 10 bases lining up with TRBD1. The CDR3 is 13 amino acids. Germline V gene data show CDR1 as MNHEY and CDR2 as SMNVEV (reference sequence). Losses at the gene ends were 5 bases for V and 6 bases for J; bases not matched to a gene: 4. CDR3 amino acids: CASSLDRGLEQYF. CDR3 in DNA: TGTGCCAGCAGTCTCGACAGGGGGCTCGAGCAGTACTTC.

The chain joins TRBV7-9 to TRBJ2-2; D may be TRBD1 or TRBD2 (6 bases each). This CDR3 contains 18 residues. V was trimmed by 5 bases and J by 0 bases, leaving 19 bases between them. The germline V gene has CDR1 SEHNR and CDR2 FQNEAQ (reference sequence). CDR3 DNA: TGTGCCAGCAGCCCTAGAACTCGGGGGCCGTCGAACACCGGGGAGCTGTTTTTT. It specifies CASSPRTRGPSNTGELFF.

The genes are TRBV11-2 and TRBJ2-3, with 11 bases identical to TRBD1. CDR1 and CDR2 from the germline V gene are SGHAT and FQNNGV. The CDR3 runs 18 residues. With 5 bases clipped from V and 2 bases from J, the junction kept 12 bases outside the gene matches. In DNA, the CDR3 is TGTGCCAGCAGCCTAAGAGCCGGGACAGGGGGTTTCACAGATACGCAGTATTTT. Encoded protein: CASSLRAGTGGFTDTQYF.

J is TRBJ1-1 and V is TRBV27; D is uncertain. The germline V and J ends were trimmed by 4 bases and 5 bases, with 14 bases remaining between them. The CDR3 consists of 14 residues. Germline V lookup: CDR1 MNHEY, CDR2 SMNVEV (reference sequence). This CDR3 reads CASSSFGGGTEAFF. The CDR3 coding sequence is TGTGCCAGCAGTTCTTTCGGAGGAGGTACTGAAGCTTTCTTT.

This clonotype occurred once. The chain employs TRBV4-1 and TRBJ2-1; the match to TRBD1 covers 7 bases. V was clipped by 0 bases and J by 3 bases; unmatched bases: 2. CDR3 length: 15 residues. Germline V gene data show CDR1 as MGHRA and CDR2 as YSYEKL. CDR3 sequence (DNA): TGCGCCAGCAGCCAAGAACGGGACAGCTACAATGAGCAGTTCTTC. This gives the protein CASSQERDSYNEQFF.

The chain links TRBV9 to TRBJ1-2; D uncertain. This CDR3 spans 17 amino acids. Trimming removed 3 bases at V and 0 bases at J, with 18 bases between. Looked up from germline, CDR1 is SGDLS and CDR2 is YYNGEE. The CDR3 region is CASSGVEELPSNYGYTF. The CDR3 DNA follows: TGTGCCAGCAGCGGGGTGGAGGAGTTACCCTCTAACTATGGCTACACCTTC.

This chain joins TRBV5-5 and TRBJ2-1; 11 bases fit TRBD2. There are 15 residues in the CDR3. Germline assignment: CDR1 SGHKS and CDR2 YYEKEE (reference sequence). The V gene end was trimmed by 5 bases and the J gene end by 4 bases; junction bases not matched to a gene: 5. The CDR3 coding sequence is TGTGCCAGCAGACAAGGGACTAGCGGATACAATGAGCAGTTCTTC. Its translation is CASRQGTSGYNEQFF.

This CDR3 is CASSLGTGGFPGELFF. In DNA, the CDR3 is TGCGCCAGCAGCCTCGGGACAGGGGGCTTTCCCGGGGAGCTGTTTTTT. The chain couples TRBV5-1 to TRBJ2-2; 12 nucleotides line up with TRBD1. J gave up 6 bases and V 4 bases, and 7 bases lay outside the gene matches. CDR3 length: 16 residues. Germline-derived CDR1 and CDR2 are SGHRS and YFSETQ.

This rearrangement joins TRBV5-8 to TRBJ2-3, with a tentative D call TRBD1 (8 bases). V lost 4 bases and J lost 6, with 12 bases in between. Germline values: CDR1 SGHTS, CDR2 YDEGEE. The CDR3 contains 13 residues. The CDR3 sequence is CASSDRGGDTQYF. The DNA for the CDR3 is TGTGCCAGCAGCGACAGGGGAGGGGATACGCAGTATTTT.

The chain couples TRBV28 to TRBJ1-2, with 10 bases lining up with TRBD1. This CDR3 spans 15 amino acids. The germline gives CDR1 MDHEN, CDR2 SYDVKM. The trim removed 6 bases at V and 8 bases at J, leaving 12 bases unmatched. CDR3 DNA sequence: TGTGCCAGCAGCTCCCAGGACAGGGGGACTCGGGGCTACACCTTC. Amino acid sequence: CASSSQDRGTRGYTF.